A selection of T cell receptor beta chains follows, all from one sample in a study of identical twins. TCRdb reprocessed the 5' RACE reads via MiXCR and lists one record per CDR3 protein. The sample contains over 200,000 distinct CDR3 sequences, 10% of which appear only once. The sequenced sample was memory T cells sorted from blood. The source is a man between 50 and 59 years old in good health. Both conserved end residues are part of each CDR3. Each record gives: D gene, clone size, V gene, CDR3 length, J gene, CDR3 protein, CDR3 DNA. The D gene is left open where the match is weak. The listing skips clone size in some rows; elsewhere it reads once, few, many or a size class.

>-|-|TRBV5-6|12|TRBJ2-5
CASRRQLGTQYF
TGTGCCAGCAGGCGTCAGCTGGGGACCCAGTACTTC
>-|many|TRBV5-1|15|TRBJ1-4
CASSLDPGVDEKLFF
TGCGCCAGCAGCTTGGATCCAGGGGTAGATGAAAAACTGTTTTTT
>-|few|TRBV10-3|14|TRBJ2-1
CAISGGTGYNEQFF
TGTGCCATCAGTGGGGGTACTGGATACAATGAGCAGTTCTTC
>-|few|TRBV4-3|13|TRBJ1-4
CASSQDLWEKLFF
TGCGCCAGCAGCCAAGATCTGTGGGAAAAACTGTTTTTT
>-|few|TRBV6-2/TRBV6-3|15|TRBJ2-5
CASSGRTPREETQYF
TGTGCCAGCAGTGGAAGGACCCCCCGGGAAGAGACCCAGTACTTC
>TRBD1|many|TRBV12-3/TRBV12-4|14|TRBJ2-7
CASSSGQGSSEQYF
TGTGCCAGCAGTTCTGGACAGGGGTCTAGCGAGCAGTACTTC
>-|-|TRBV15|13|TRBJ2-3
CATSRGSTDTQYF
TGTGCCACCAGCAGAGGGAGCACAGATACGCAGTATTTT
>-|many|TRBV20-1|15|TRBJ1-2
CSARDSTAFNYGYTF
TGCAGTGCTAGAGATAGTACAGCTTTTAACTATGGCTACACCTTC
>-|-|TRBV15|15|TRBJ1-1
CATSRGPGMNTEAFF
TGTGCCACCAGCAGAGGTCCAGGAATGAACACTGAAGCTTTCTTT
>-|many|TRBV2|12|TRBJ2-4
CARKQNGNIQYF
TGTGCCAGAAAACAGAATGGAAATATTCAGTACTTC
>-|-|TRBV12-3/TRBV12-4|12|TRBJ1-1
CASSLAGQEAFF
TGTGCCAGCAGTTTAGCAGGACAGGAAGCTTTCTTT
>-|-|TRBV7-9|14|TRBJ2-3
CASKGPISTDTQYF
TGTGCCAGCAAGGGGCCGATTAGCACAGATACGCAGTATTTT
>-|few|TRBV5-1|15|TRBJ1-2
CASSWGTDDLYGYTF
TGCGCCAGCAGCTGGGGGACGGATGATCTATATGGCTACACCTTC
>TRBD1|-|TRBV28|17|TRBJ2-5
CASSHGTGGRSRETQYF
TGTGCCAGCAGCCACGGGACAGGGGGTCGTTCCAGAGAGACCCAGTACTTC
>-|few|TRBV19|16|TRBJ2-7
CASSIHPSRGSYEQYF
TGTGCCAGTAGTATCCATCCCTCGAGGGGGTCCTACGAGCAGTACTTC
>TRBD2|many|TRBV3-1|13|TRBJ2-1
CASSQSGTDEQFF
TGTGCCAGCAGCCAAAGCGGGACTGATGAGCAGTTCTTC
>TRBD2|few|TRBV12-3/TRBV12-4|15|TRBJ2-3
CASTPTSGALDTQYF
TGTGCCAGCACCCCGACTAGCGGGGCGTTAGATACGCAGTATTTT
>-|few|TRBV6-5|11|TRBJ2-2
CASSLGRELFF
TGTGCCAGCAGCCTCGGCAGGGAGCTGTTTTTT
>TRBD2|-|TRBV12-3/TRBV12-4|15|TRBJ2-1
CASSLTSSGRHEQFF
TGTGCCAGCAGTTTAACGTCTAGCGGGAGACACGAGCAGTTCTTC
>-|many|TRBV7-8|14|TRBJ2-7
CASSLGPFAYEQYF
TGTGCCAGCAGCCTAGGGCCCTTCGCCTACGAGCAGTACTTC
>-|many|TRBV12-3/TRBV12-4|14|TRBJ1-1
CASSFSGANTEAFF
TGTGCCAGCAGTTTCTCAGGGGCAAACACTGAAGCTTTCTTT
>TRBD2|-|TRBV4-3|16|TRBJ2-3
CASSLHSGRGGDTQYF
TGCGCCAGCAGCCTCCATAGCGGGAGAGGGGGAGATACGCAGTATTTT
>-|many|TRBV5-1|15|TRBJ2-4
CASSPEGLAKNIQYF
TGCGCCAGCAGCCCCGAGGGCCTAGCCAAAAACATTCAGTACTTC
>-|few|TRBV20-1|13|TRBJ2-7
CSALTGTSYGQYF
TGCAGTGCTCTGACCGGGACAAGTTATGGGCAGTACTTC
>-|many|TRBV10-3|12|TRBJ2-1
CAISESRYEQFF
TGTGCCATCAGTGAGTCGAGATATGAGCAGTTCTTC
>-|-|TRBV18|16|TRBJ2-5
CASSPRTSARQETQYF
TGTGCCAGCTCACCACGGACCTCGGCTAGACAAGAGACCCAGTACTTC
>TRBD1|many|TRBV5-1|15|TRBJ1-1
CASSLDGQANTEAFF
TGCGCCAGCAGCTTGGATGGACAGGCGAACACTGAAGCTTTCTTT
>TRBD2|-|TRBV2|17|TRBJ2-1
CASSDPLLAGGHNEQFF
TGTGCCAGCAGTGATCCGTTACTAGCGGGAGGGCATAATGAGCAGTTCTTC
>TRBD2|-|TRBV20-1|16|TRBJ2-1
CSARGGGRAFRNEQFF
TGCAGTGCTAGAGGGGGCGGGAGGGCCTTCCGCAATGAGCAGTTCTTC
>-|few|TRBV19|14|TRBJ2-1
CASSGRGILDEQFF
TGTGCCAGTAGCGGTCGGGGGATTCTAGATGAGCAGTTCTTC
>-|many|TRBV20-1|14|TRBJ1-5
CSASGGQINQPQHF
TGCAGTGCTAGTGGTGGGCAGATCAATCAGCCCCAGCATTTT
>TRBD1|few|TRBV18|16|TRBJ2-7
CASSPPGTGATYEQYF
TGTGCCAGCTCACCACCCGGGACAGGGGCCACCTACGAGCAGTACTTC
>-|few|TRBV7-9|14|TRBJ2-7
CASSLMGGSYEQYF
TGTGCCAGCAGCTTGATGGGGGGCTCCTACGAGCAGTACTTC
>TRBD2|few|TRBV27|15|TRBJ2-7
CASSSQWGLVGEQYF
TGTGCCAGCAGTTCCCAATGGGGACTAGTGGGTGAGCAGTACTTC
>TRBD2|many|TRBV11-2|12|TRBJ2-7
CASSLGGRVQYF
TGTGCCAGCAGCTTAGGAGGGAGGGTTCAGTACTTC
>-|many|TRBV28|18|TRBJ1-4
CASSFSWALSATNEKLFF
TGTGCCAGCAGTTTTAGCTGGGCACTATCAGCAACTAATGAAAAACTGTTTTTT
>-|many|TRBV20-1|14|TRBJ1-1
CSARDGGVNTEAFF
TGCAGTGCTAGAGATGGGGGGGTGAACACTGAAGCTTTCTTT
>-|-|TRBV19|15|TRBJ1-5
CASSISDGHNQPQHF
TGTGCCAGTAGTATCTCGGACGGCCACAATCAGCCCCAGCATTTT
>-|many|TRBV20-1|17|TRBJ1-6
CSARELTRSSYNSPLHF
TGCAGTGCTAGAGAATTGACCAGGTCGTCCTATAATTCACCCCTCCACTTT
>TRBD1|-|TRBV20-1|15|TRBJ1-2
CSARDLQGANYGYTF
TGCAGTGCTAGAGATCTCCAGGGGGCGAACTATGGCTACACCTTC
>-|many|TRBV12-5|13|TRBJ2-2
CASARGTTGELFF
TGTGCTAGTGCCCGGGGTACGACCGGGGAGCTGTTTTTT
>-|-|TRBV29-1|13|TRBJ1-1
CSVDTWKNTEAFF
TGCAGCGTCGATACGTGGAAAAACACTGAAGCTTTCTTT
>TRBD2|-|TRBV20-1|13|TRBJ2-4
CSARTSGKNIQYF
TGCAGTGCTCGGACTAGCGGAAAAAACATTCAGTACTTC
>TRBD1|many|TRBV20-1|16|TRBJ2-1
CSASISRGRSYNEQFF
TGCAGTGCTAGTATTTCTAGGGGGCGCTCCTACAATGAGCAGTTCTTC
>-|-|TRBV12-3/TRBV12-4|12|TRBJ1-6
CASSYRQSPLHF
TGTGCCAGCAGTTACCGACAGTCACCCCTCCACTTT
>TRBD1|few|TRBV24-1|16|TRBJ2-2
CATSDLGTGRTGELFF
TGTGCCACCAGTGATCTGGGGACAGGGAGGACCGGGGAGCTGTTTTTT
>TRBD2|-|TRBV5-1|15|TRBJ2-5
CASSLSGSTQETQYF
TGCGCCAGCAGCTTGAGCGGGAGTACACAAGAGACCCAGTACTTC
>-|many|TRBV4-2|15|TRBJ1-2
CASSQDLGTNYGYTF
TGTGCCAGCAGCCAAGATCTGGGGACCAACTATGGCTACACCTTC
>-|many|TRBV20-1|16|TRBJ1-2
CSASFIPRQDVYGYTF
TGCAGTGCTAGTTTCATACCTAGACAGGATGTTTATGGCTACACCTTC
>TRBD2|few|TRBV20-1|17|TRBJ2-4
CSARDPLAGGAKNIQYF
TGCAGTGCTAGAGACCCCCTAGCGGGGGGGGCCAAAAACATTCAGTACTTC
>-|many|TRBV3-1|15|TRBJ1-1
CASSQDGGVNTEAFF
TGTGCCAGCAGCCAAGATGGAGGGGTAAACACTGAAGCTTTCTTT